These 11 T cell receptor beta chains were sequenced from one sample in a study of T cells in localized non-small cell lung cancer. The protocol was immunoSEQ multiplex PCR, while the TCRdb copy is restricted to in-frame clones and leaves out a portion. In the table there are 130,000 or so clones, approximately 88% of which are singletons. The sequenced sample was peripheral blood, obtained before any cancer treatment. The receptors come from a female donor of 60 years or more with stage I lung adenocarcinoma.

Regarding this clone: Within the sample, other DNA sequences also encode this same CDR3. This chain joins TRBV7-9 and TRBJ1-3; D unresolved. With 1 base removed from V and 4 bases from J, the gap between germline ends came to 5 bases. CDR3 length: 13 amino acids. The V gene's germline CDR1 is SEHNR and CDR2 FQNEAQ (reference sequence). The CDR3 sequence is CASSLDSGNTIYF. CDR3 DNA sequence: TGTGCCAGCAGCTTAGACTCCGGAAACACCATATATTTT.

V usage is TRBV19 and J usage is TRBJ2-7, with TRBD2 matching over 9 bases. Unmatched junction bases numbered 5, after V lost 3 bases and J lost 2 bases. The CDR3 runs 15 residues. Germline V gene data show CDR1 as LNHDA and CDR2 as SQIVND (reference sequence). CDR3 sequence (DNA): TGTGCCAGTAGTATCGGACTAGCGTATACCTACGAGCAGTACTTC. Translating it yields CASSIGLAYTYEQYF.

This rearrangement joins TRBV29-1 to TRBJ2-7; D gene uncertain. Germline assignment: CDR1 SQVTM and CDR2 ANQGSEA. Trimming removed 4 bases from V and 3 bases from J, with 7 bases in between. CDR3 length equals 11 residues. CDR3 nucleotides: TGCAGCGTTGGGGAATACTACGAGCAGTACTTC. Protein: CSVGEYYEQYF.

The chain links TRBV5-8 to TRBJ2-2; D is ambiguous. The CDR3 has 13 amino acids. V gave up 4 bases and J gave up 6 bases, with 10 bases separating them. Germline CDR1 reads SGHTS; CDR2 reads YDEGEE. The CDR3 bases are TGTGCCAGCAGCCGACGGTATCCCGGGGAGCTGTTTTTT. Protein: CASSRRYPGELFF.

The chain links TRBV6-8 to TRBJ2-7; TRBD1 matches at 7 bases. The CDR3 is 13 amino acids. CDR1 is MNHGY and CDR2 is SAAAGT in the germline V gene. V was pared by 7 bases and J by 3 bases, with 6 bases of the junction left unmatched. This chain's CDR3 is CASNSGTDYEQYF. CDR3 coding DNA: TGTGCCAGCAATTCCGGGACAGACTACGAGCAGTACTTC.

CDR3 DNA: TGCGCCAGCAGCCAAGAGCTTGCCGGGGAGCTGTTTTTT. Translation: CASSQELAGELFF. V usage is TRBV4-1 and J usage is TRBJ2-2; no firm D call. From germline, CDR1 is MGHRA and CDR2 YSYEKL. Trimming shortened V by 0 bases and J by 6 bases, and 5 bases separated the two germline ends. This CDR3 has 13 amino acids.

The rearrangement links TRBV4-1 to TRBJ1-4; tentatively, D is TRBD1 (5 bases). V was cut by 2 bases and J by 4 bases, with 11 bases left in between. Germline V CDR1 and CDR2: MGHRA, YSYEKL. The CDR3 is 15 residues long. This CDR3 is CASSQPPGGNEKLFF. DNA for the CDR3: TGCGCCAGCAGCCAACCTCCGGGGGGTAATGAAAAACTGTTTTTT.

This rearrangement joins TRBV6-6 to TRBJ1-1; D call uncertain. V lost 6 bases and J 5 bases, leaving 13 bases between the germline ends. There are 13 residues in the CDR3. CDR1 and CDR2 from the germline V gene are MNHNY and SVGAGI (reference sequence). The CDR3 nucleotides are TGTGCCAGCAGCCTTTCCCCGGGGACTGAAGCTTTCTTT. This gives the protein CASSLSPGTEAFF.

This clone has only one observation. The chain employs TRBV11-2 and TRBJ2-1, with D unresolved. The CDR3 is made up of 14 amino acids. Trimming left V 1 base short and J 5 bases short, with 9 bases between. The germline gives CDR1 SGHAT, CDR2 FQNNGV. The CDR3 DNA reads TGTGCCAGCAGCTTAGTAGTCCGGAACAATGAGCAGTTCTTC. It yields the protein CASSLVVRNNEQFF.

The chain carries TRBV10-3 and TRBJ1-3; the D is unclear. The CDR3 spans 13 residues. Trimming took off 0 bases at V and 8 bases at J, with 8 bases between the two ends. Germline V lookup: CDR1 ENHRY, CDR2 SYGVKD. The DNA for the CDR3 is TGTGCCATCAGTGAGTCCCGGTACGACACCATATATTTT. Translation gives CAISESRYDTIYF.

J is TRBJ1-2 and V is TRBV4-1; D remains unclear. Looked up from germline, CDR1 is MGHRA and CDR2 is YSYEKL. The CDR3 covers 14 residues. Deletions cut 0 bases from V and 3 bases from J, with 8 bases between. CDR3 in DNA: TGCGCCAGCAGCCAAGATACCAGTTACTATGGCTACACCTTC. Protein sequence: CASSQDTSYYGYTF.